This section outlines one T cell receptor beta chain sequence together with its context. V was pared by 6 bases and J by 9 bases, with 21 bases between. Germline values: CDR1 SNHLY, CDR2 FYNNEI. The CDR3 is 16 amino acids. The data were obtained in a study of blood T cell repertoires in COVID-19. Study as a whole: Material from acute and convalescent COVID-19 was sourced from the United States, Italy and Spain. From T cells, B-cell-depleted T cells, or PBMCs came the material, which was cDNA or gDNA.

Authors' analysis steps: Amplification with reference gene primers provided the estimates of nucleated cell counts. Sequencing was performed with immunoSEQ multiplex PCR; in TCRdb, only in-frame clones are kept and a portion is missing. Clone size and V and J calls were adopted from that table, with D and trimming inferred from the DNA. The sample yields some 250,000 clones, approximately 86% seen once. The chain couples TRBV2 to TRBJ1-6, with D maybe TRBD1 (5 bases). This TCR was sampled from a woman aged 70 to 79 with active or convalescent COVID-19. Sequencing used peripheral blood. The chain's CDR3 is CASSASRTVQGSPLHF. The CDR3 nucleotides read TGTGCCAGCAGCGCCTCCCGGACGGTTCAGGGTTCACCCCTCCACTTT.